Each of the 3 T cell receptor beta chains below was sequenced from the same sample in a study of T cell changes during pregnancy in multiple sclerosis. Profiling relied on immunoSEQ multiplex PCR, and the TCRdb table lists in-frame clones only, not all of them. The repertoire holds about 24,000 clones, with roughly 86% as singletons. The sample in question was CD4+ T cells from peripheral blood mononuclear cells, obtained in the second trimester of pregnancy. All receptors come from a female donor in good health, enrolled as a control in a pregnancy study.

Remarks on this clone: Other DNA sequences of this sample code for an identical CDR3. CDR3: CASSEGPGWGYTF. CDR3 DNA: TGCGCCAGCAGTGAAGGTCCGGGATGGGGCTACACCTTC. The chain joins TRBV10-2 to TRBJ1-2; D gene ambiguous. This CDR3 is built from 13 residues. Germline V lookup: CDR1 WSHSY, CDR2 SAAADI. The germline V and J ends were trimmed by 3 bases and 8 bases, with 13 bases remaining between them.

The chain uses TRBV19 and TRBJ1-1, with 7 bases aligning to TRBD1. The CDR3 extends over 13 amino acids. V lost 3 bases and J lost 6; bases outside the gene matches: 4. CDR1 is LNHDA and CDR2 is SQIVND in the germline V gene (reference sequence). The CDR3 is CASSIVQGAEAFF. In DNA form, the CDR3 reads TGTGCCAGTAGTATTGTCCAGGGGGCTGAAGCTTTCTTT.

This clone is judged medium-sized. This chain connects TRBV7-9 to TRBJ2-3, with TRBD2 matching over 7 bases. Unmatched junction bases numbered 14, after V lost 4 bases and J lost 4 bases. Germline-derived CDR1 and CDR2 are SEHNR and FQNEAQ (reference sequence). The CDR3 is 17 residues long. CDR3 sequence (DNA): TGTGCCAGCAGCTACGGGGGGATCGAGGCCCTCCCAGATACGCAGTATTTT. Translation: CASSYGGIEALPDTQYF.